This T cell receptor beta chain originates from a study of cytomegalovirus exposure and HLA in healthy donors. Sequenced by immunoSEQ multiplex PCR; TCRdb stores in-frame clones only, minus some. The sample includes about 200,000 clones, roughly 82% of them seen just once. The CDR3 has 17 residues. Germline V gene sequence: CDR1 SGHVS, CDR2 FQNEAQ. Trimming removed 7 bases from V and 0 bases from J, with 16 bases in between. The source material was PBMCs. This clonotype originated in a woman aged 25 to 39 in good health and CMV-seropositive. The gene calls are TRBV7-8 and TRBJ2-6; D is perhaps TRBD1 (5 bases). CDR3 protein: CASTSTAFLSGANVLTF. The DNA of the CDR3 is TGTGCCAGCACCTCGACAGCTTTCCTCTCTGGGGCCAACGTCCTGACTTTC.